This TCR beta chain was retrieved from a study of cytomegalovirus exposure and HLA in healthy donors (dated by TCRdb to the late 2010s). Broadly, across the study: According to an earlier analysis of a few hundred of the donors, 150 million to 200 million T cells yielded 100 million or so unique TCR beta sequences and 276 Gb of sequence data. Every discovery cohort repertoire had been produced on one sequencing platform. An earlier analysis of 587 of the donors applied high-throughput TCR beta sequencing to assess whether each TCR beta V gene segment acted as functional or pseudogenic. Of the roughly 390 genotyped donors, 75% to 85% were placed in the genetic ancestry cluster associated with self-reported Caucasian donors. The later analysis used no new phenotypic data to find candidate immune exposures, relying instead on TCR beta sequences and their occurrence across donors. A separate validation cohort of roughly 130 different subjects was used in addition to the approximately 700-subject first cohort. Across some 400 genotyped donors of the cohort, an average of about 200,000 unique TCR beta nucleotide sequences per donor were sequenced, and roughly 20% of those sequences were non-productive. The number of donors typed differed by locus, with about 620-630 for A, B, C, DRB1 and DQB1, about 500 for DQA1, 606 for DPA1, and some 450 for DPB1. Donor age, sex, ethnicity and CMV serostatus were compiled alongside the repertoire data. An early release that covered 500 to 800 HLA-typed donors contained about 290 gigabases of sequencing data and tens of millions of unique TCR sequences. A later genetic analysis used genome-wide SNP genotypes for about 65% of the roughly 670 donors, treating that subset as a discovery cohort. HLA typing included class I and class II loci at four-digit resolution. The T cell repertoires of 700 or so subjects were profiled by immunosequencing and related to cytomegalovirus serostatus. The study aimed to test whether cataloging public T cell receptors could reveal signatures of past pathogen exposure. A later analysis re-examined previously published TCR beta repertoires from 600 to 700 donors and added high-resolution HLA genotyping to investigate patterns of TCR occurrence. High-throughput TCR immunosequencing, statistical association of individual TCRs with disease status, and machine learning were combined to predict cytomegalovirus infection status. Several DR-DQ haplotypes were handled as single units for association and clustering because linkage in the cohort was strong. Paper-wide results and their limitations: In a later analysis, TCR association rates were found to vary across HLA loci, with the most associated TCRs seen for DRB1 alleles and the fewest for HLA-C alleles. Because HLA typing was missing for some donors at each locus, association tests included only the typed subset. The authors suggested that the approach could potentially be generalized to other disease states and immunological phenotypes. A later genetic analysis reported fewer N-insertions in productive TCRs among donors in an Asian-associated ancestry cluster than the approximately 700-donor mean. In a later analysis, 16,951 TCR beta sequences were associated with specific HLA alleles at a false discovery rate of 0.05. A further reported finding was that TCR beta sequences accurately predicted the HLA-A and HLA-B alleles for most subjects in the first cohort. Correlated functional status among segregating V segments might be attributable to linkage disequilibrium, but an unknown experimental factor could not be ruled out. The earlier analysis of about 600 of the donors excluded approximately 15 rarely observed V segments, including chromosome 9 orphons, because counts were too low. The classifier was reported to diagnose cytomegalovirus status with high specificity and sensitivity in both the original cohort and the validation cohort. A total of fewer than 200 TCR beta chains were listed by the study as associated with cytomegalovirus. In a later genetic analysis, a missense DCLRE1C variant was associated with V-gene and J-gene trimming of TCR beta chains, and the association was replicated in an independent cohort. According to a later analysis, parvovirus B19, influenza, CMV and Epstein-Barr virus appeared linked to several top co-occurrence clusters. A later analysis found that HLA-associated TCR beta chains were more clonally expanded and had lower generation probabilities than equally common non-associated chains. Most CMV-associated TCR beta chains appeared to be HLA-restricted in a later analysis, and the HLA associations seemed to be driven largely by CMV exposure. A group of highly shared sequence variants was considered likely to be a technical artifact of the sequencing pipeline. Only TCR beta chains were sequenced in this cohort, and the absence of alpha or paired-chain data limited detectable features. Most TCR sequences were observed very rarely across donors, whereas some public TCRs were present in many individuals. Roughly uniform sequencing depth across donors was assumed in presence/absence analyses, although this assumption may not hold. Immune exposure information for the cohort was limited to CMV serostatus. Assigning TCR associations to individual alleles was difficult when HLA alleles, especially DR and DQ, strongly co-occurred. A few of the identified cytomegalovirus-associated TCR beta chains were confirmed in vitro to be specific for cytomegalovirus antigens. Some IMGT-functional V segments, including TRBV6-2 and TRBV6-3, could not be told apart with the 87-base-pair reads, so those segments were excluded. An earlier analysis of approximately 590 of the donors showed that most TCR beta V segments appeared in productive rearrangements either about 87% or about 30% of the time, which broadly matched IMGT annotations.

The cohort consisted of approximately 690 healthy bone marrow donors. At the time of sampling, all cohort members were nominally healthy, though unrecorded immune exposures were likely present. CMV serostatus was positive for 250 to 300 and negative for about 50% of the roughly 670 cohort members, and was not recorded for this donor. A peripheral blood sample was collected from each donor, and TCR beta sequencing was performed on peripheral blood mononuclear cells. The Qiagen DNeasy Blood Extraction Kit was used to extract genomic DNA from the blood cell samples. Trimming at the junction amounts to 5 bases on V and 3 bases on J, and the germline ends lie 14 bases apart. Spanning cysteine to phenylalanine, the CDR3 consists of 14 amino acids. Kept here is only the CDR3 DNA, which spans 42 bases and is read in frame from base 1. CDR1 SGHRS and CDR2 YFSETQ are derived from the germline V gene. The library came from the immunoSEQ multiplex PCR assay. A mixture of 60 forward primers for TCR Vbeta segments and 13 reverse primers for TCR Jbeta segments was used in the multiplex PCR. The CDR3 region of rearranged TCR beta genes was amplified from genomic DNA with a multiplex PCR assay. The amplified TCR beta libraries were sequenced on the Illumina HiSeq System as 87-base-pair reads. The original methods were these. Across the 640 or so repertoires, a later analysis counted some 81 million unique TCR beta chains, 9.5 million to 12 million of which were shared by at least two donors. A nearest-neighbor algorithm error-corrected the raw reads and collapsed the reads into unique sequences, merging closely related sequences to remove PCR and sequencing errors. Alignment of CDR3 sequences to IMGT reference sequences was used to assign V, D and J gene segments. For a sequence to be retained, a match of at least six nucleotides to both a V gene segment and a J gene segment was required. A rearrangement was called productive if the CDR3 had no stop codons and remained in frame with V and J, and every other rearrangement was called non-productive. Following IMGT convention, CDR3 was defined as the stretch from the second conserved V-encoded cysteine to the conserved J-encoded phenylalanine. Sequences without an unambiguous match to a single V gene segment were excluded from the earlier analysis of approximately 600 of the donors. An earlier analysis of a few hundred of the donors classified V segments as functional when productive rearrangements were above 56.7% and as segregating when the standard deviation between donors was above 5%. A statistical classification framework was built to diagnose cytomegalovirus status from the catalog of TCR beta chain sequences. In a later analysis, V and J genes were assigned by comparing TCR nucleotide sequences against IMGT/GENE-DB human TR gene sequences. In a later analysis, CDR3 sequences and most-parsimonious VDJ recombination scenarios were assigned using the TCRdist pipeline. A later analysis defined each TCR beta chain by its CDR3 amino acid sequence plus V-gene family, and excluded reads lacking a unique V-gene family. A later analysis removed 592 highly shared, low-generation-probability nucleotide sequences to deal with suspected cross-contamination and a sequencing artifact. In a later analysis, a clonal expansion index was calculated for each public chain from normalized within-repertoire ranks of inferred template counts. In a later analysis, generation probabilities were computed with a VDJ recombination model fitted to out-of-frame rearrangements, and the resulting probabilities were checked against IGoR. Hypergeometric tests were used in a later analysis to score TCR-TCR, TCR-HLA and TCR-CMV co-occurrence, with a repertoire-size bias correction applied to the TCR pairs. In a later analysis, false discovery rates were estimated by permuting HLA or CMV assignments 20 times. A later analysis grouped co-occurring TCRs with DBSCAN, adding TCRdist sequence similarity when clustering within HLA-allele-positive subsets. Repertoires with fewer than 30,000 or more than 120,000 public chains were left out of co-occurrence clustering, as were several repertoires with anomalous nucleotide sharing. TCRdb retrieved this table from immuneACCESS and kept in-frame rearrangements only. Not all clones are present; in checked studies, unresolved V genes account for under half, and no reason is known for the remainder. The V and J calls and clone size come from that table; D and trimming were worked out from the DNA. This sample has approximately 200,000 clones in its table, and about 84% of those were observed once. Clones ranked in the top ten supply about 1.2% of the sample.

Details on this clone: Its antigen is not yet known. No much larger clone is present one base from it, and per-base qualities are unavailable.

The sequence came from a human donor in good health. Sequenced sample: PBMCs. The chain is encoded by TRBV5-1 joined to TRBJ2-5, and perhaps TRBD1 as D gene, on 6 matching bases. The CDR3 sequence is CASSFDRTKETQYF. The sequence in DNA is TGCGCCAGCAGTTTTGACAGGACGAAAGAGACCCAGTACTTC. Beyond the CDR3, the reference TRBV5-1 and TRBJ2-5 genes provide the residues; the full variable domain reads: KAGVTQTPRYLIKTRGQQVTLSCSPISGHRSVSWYQQTPGQGLQFLFEYFSETQRNKGNFPGRFSGRQFSNSRSEMNVSTLELGDSALYLCASSFDRTKETQYFGPGTRLLVL.